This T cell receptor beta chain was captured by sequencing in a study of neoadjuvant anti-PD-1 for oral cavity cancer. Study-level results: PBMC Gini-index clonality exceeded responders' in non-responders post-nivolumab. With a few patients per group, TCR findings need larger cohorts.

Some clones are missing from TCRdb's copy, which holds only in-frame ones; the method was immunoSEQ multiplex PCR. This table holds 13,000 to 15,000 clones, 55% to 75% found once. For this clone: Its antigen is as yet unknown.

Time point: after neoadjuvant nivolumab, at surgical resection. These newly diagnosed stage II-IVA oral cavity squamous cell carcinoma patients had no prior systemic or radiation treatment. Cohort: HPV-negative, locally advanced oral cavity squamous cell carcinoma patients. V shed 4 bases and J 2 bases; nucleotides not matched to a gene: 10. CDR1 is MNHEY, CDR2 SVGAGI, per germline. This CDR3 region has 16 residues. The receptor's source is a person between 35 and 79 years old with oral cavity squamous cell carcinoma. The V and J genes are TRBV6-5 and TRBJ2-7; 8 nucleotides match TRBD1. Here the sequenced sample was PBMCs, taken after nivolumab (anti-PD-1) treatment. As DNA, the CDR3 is TGTGCCAGCAGTTCGTATAATCCGGGACAGGCCTACGAGCAGTACTTC. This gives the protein CASSSYNPGQAYEQYF.